This TCR beta chain comes out of a study of STAT5B mutations in CD4+ large granular lymphocyte leukemia. This CDR3 comprises 15 residues. V lost 5 bases, J lost 2 bases, and 16 bases lay in between. Germline values: CDR1 SGHAT, CDR2 FQDESV (reference sequence). Sequencing was at survey level. Original methodology: Lowest detectable productive clonotype frequency was 2.59 x 10-5. The repertoire was sequenced with immunoSEQ multiplex PCR; TCRdb's copy has only in-frame clones and lacks some. That table gives V, J and clone size, and the DNA gave D and trimming. The table lists around 50,000 clones, around 81% of them singletons.

Sequenced: CD4+ T cells from blood buffy coats. This clonotype originated in a human donor in good health. This chain connects TRBV11-1 to TRBJ2-7; D might be TRBD2 (5 bases). Written as DNA, the CDR3 is TGTGCCAGCAGCACTAGAGGGCAGGTTGCCTACGAGCAGTACTTC. This gives the protein CASSTRGQVAYEQYF.